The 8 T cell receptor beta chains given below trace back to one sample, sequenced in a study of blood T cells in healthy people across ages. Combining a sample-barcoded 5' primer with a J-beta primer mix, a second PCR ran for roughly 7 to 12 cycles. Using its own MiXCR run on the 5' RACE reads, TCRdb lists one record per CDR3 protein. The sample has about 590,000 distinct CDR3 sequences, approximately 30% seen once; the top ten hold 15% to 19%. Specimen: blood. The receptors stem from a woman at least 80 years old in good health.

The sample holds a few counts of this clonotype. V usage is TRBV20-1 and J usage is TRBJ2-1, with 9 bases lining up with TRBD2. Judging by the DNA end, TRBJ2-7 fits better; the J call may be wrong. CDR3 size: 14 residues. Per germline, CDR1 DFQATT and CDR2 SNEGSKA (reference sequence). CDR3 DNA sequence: TGCAGTGCTAGACTAGCGGGGTCTTACAATGAGCAGTACTTC. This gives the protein CSARLAGSYNEQYF.

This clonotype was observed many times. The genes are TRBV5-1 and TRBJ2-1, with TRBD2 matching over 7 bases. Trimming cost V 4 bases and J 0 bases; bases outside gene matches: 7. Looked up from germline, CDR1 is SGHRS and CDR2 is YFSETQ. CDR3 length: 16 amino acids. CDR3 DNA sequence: TGCGCCAGCAGCCCGGGGACTACGAGCTCCTACAATGAGCAGTTCTTC. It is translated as CASSPGTTSSYNEQFF.

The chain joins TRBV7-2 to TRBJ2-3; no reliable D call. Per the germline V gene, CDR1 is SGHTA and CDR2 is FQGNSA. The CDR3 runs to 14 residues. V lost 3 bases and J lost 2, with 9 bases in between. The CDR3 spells CASSFEWVTDTQYF. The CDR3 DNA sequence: TGTGCCAGCAGCTTCGAGTGGGTCACAGATACGCAGTATTTT.

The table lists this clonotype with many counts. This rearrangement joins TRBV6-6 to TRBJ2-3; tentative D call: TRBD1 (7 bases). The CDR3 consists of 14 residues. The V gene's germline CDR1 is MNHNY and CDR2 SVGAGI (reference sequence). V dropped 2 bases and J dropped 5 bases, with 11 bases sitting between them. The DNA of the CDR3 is TGTGCCAGCAGTTACGGAGGGGGCAAAGATACGCAGTATTTT. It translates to CASSYGGGKDTQYF.

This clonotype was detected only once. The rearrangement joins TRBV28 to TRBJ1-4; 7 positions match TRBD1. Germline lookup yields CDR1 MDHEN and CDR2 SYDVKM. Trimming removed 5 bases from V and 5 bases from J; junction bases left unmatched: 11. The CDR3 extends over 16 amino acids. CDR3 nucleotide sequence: TGTGCCAGCAGTCTCAGGGGACAGTGGCAGAATGAAAAACTGTTTTTT. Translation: CASSLRGQWQNEKLFF.

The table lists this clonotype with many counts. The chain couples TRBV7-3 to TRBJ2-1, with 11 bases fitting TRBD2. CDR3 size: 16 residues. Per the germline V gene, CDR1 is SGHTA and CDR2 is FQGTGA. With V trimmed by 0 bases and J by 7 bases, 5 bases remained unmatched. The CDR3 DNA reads TGTGCCAGCAGCTTAACGAGTAGCGGGGGGGCAAATGAGCAGTTCTTC. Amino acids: CASSLTSSGGANEQFF.

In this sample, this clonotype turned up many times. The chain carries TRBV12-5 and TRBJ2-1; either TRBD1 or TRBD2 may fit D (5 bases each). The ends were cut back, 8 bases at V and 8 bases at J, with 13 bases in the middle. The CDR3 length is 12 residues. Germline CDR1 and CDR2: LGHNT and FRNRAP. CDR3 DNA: TGTGCTAGTCAAGGGGCGGGCGATGAGCAGTTCTTC. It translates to CASQGAGDEQFF.

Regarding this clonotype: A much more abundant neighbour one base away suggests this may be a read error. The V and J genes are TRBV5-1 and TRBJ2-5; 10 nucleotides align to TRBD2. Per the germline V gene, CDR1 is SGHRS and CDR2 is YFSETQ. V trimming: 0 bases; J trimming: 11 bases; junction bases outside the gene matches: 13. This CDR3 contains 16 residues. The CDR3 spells CASSLAASGGGNEQYF. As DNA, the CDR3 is TGCGCCAGCAGCTTGGCGGCTAGCGGGGGCGGGAATGAGCAGTACTTC.